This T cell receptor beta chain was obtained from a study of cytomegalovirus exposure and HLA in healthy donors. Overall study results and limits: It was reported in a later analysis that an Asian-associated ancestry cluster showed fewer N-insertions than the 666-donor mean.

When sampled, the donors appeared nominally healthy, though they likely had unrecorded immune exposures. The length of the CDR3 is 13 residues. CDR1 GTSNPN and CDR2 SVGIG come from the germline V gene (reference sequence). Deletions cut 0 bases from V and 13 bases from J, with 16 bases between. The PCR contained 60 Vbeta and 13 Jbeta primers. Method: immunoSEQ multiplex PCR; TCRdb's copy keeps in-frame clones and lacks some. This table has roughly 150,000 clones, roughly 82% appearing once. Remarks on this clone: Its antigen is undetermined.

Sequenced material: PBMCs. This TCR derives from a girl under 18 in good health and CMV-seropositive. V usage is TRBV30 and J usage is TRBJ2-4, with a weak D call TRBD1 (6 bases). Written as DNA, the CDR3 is TGTGCCTGGAGTGTATACCAGGGGTCGGTGCAGTACTTC. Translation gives CAWSVYQGSVQYF.